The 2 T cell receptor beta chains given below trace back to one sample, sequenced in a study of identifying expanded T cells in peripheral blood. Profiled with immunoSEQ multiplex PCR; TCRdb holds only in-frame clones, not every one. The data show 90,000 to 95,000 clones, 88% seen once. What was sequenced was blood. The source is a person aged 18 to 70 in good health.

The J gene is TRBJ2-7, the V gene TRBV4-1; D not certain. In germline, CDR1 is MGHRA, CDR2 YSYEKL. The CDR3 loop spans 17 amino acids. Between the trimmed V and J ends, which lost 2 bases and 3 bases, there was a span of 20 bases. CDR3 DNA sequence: TGCGCCAGCAGCCAATCCTCCGATAGGCCAGACCTCTACGAGCAGTACTTC. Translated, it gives CASSQSSDRPDLYEQYF.

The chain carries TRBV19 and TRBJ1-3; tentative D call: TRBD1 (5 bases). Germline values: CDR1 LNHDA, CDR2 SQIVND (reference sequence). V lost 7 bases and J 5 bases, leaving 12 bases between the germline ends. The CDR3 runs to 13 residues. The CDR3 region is CASTTQGRNTIYF. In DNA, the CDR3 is TGTGCCAGTACTACCCAGGGACGAAACACCATATATTTT.